These T cell receptor beta chains were read from a single sample in a study of cytomegalovirus exposure and HLA in healthy donors. Assay used: immunoSEQ multiplex PCR; TCRdb lists only in-frame clones, some missing. The sample holds more than 85,000 clones; approximately 86% are singletons and the top ten take roughly 6.1%. Sequencing input: PBMCs. These receptors all stem from a man younger than 35 in good health and CMV-seronegative. Both conserved end residues are trimmed from each CDR3. A D gene is named only where the DNA matches it firmly.

V	J	D	CDR3
TRBV13	TRBJ2-2	NA	ASSRGQRGNTGELF
TRBV6-5	TRBJ1-6	TRBD1	ASSRTGGTNSPLH
TRBV5-4	TRBJ1-1	NA	ASSPFRLNTEAF
TRBV13	TRBJ2-2	NA	ASSLEQVTGELF
TRBV30	TRBJ2-5	TRBD1	AWRETGGETQY
TRBV7-7	TRBJ2-5	NA	ASSWRGEETQY
TRBV28	NA	TRBD2	ASSLLGGPGEQY
TRBV9	TRBJ2-2	NA	ASSKLVLGGELF
TRBV19	TRBJ2-1	TRBD1	ASSEGRGPYNEQF
TRBV11-2	TRBJ1-1	NA	ASSLSLLGTEAF
TRBV5-1	TRBJ2-7	NA	ASSRAGQYEQY
TRBV6-1	TRBJ1-4	NA	ASILLANGEKLF
TRBV28	TRBJ2-3	NA	ASGAHPVYTDTQY
TRBV5-5	TRBJ2-7	TRBD2	ASTSSGTIPNEQY
TRBV19	TRBJ2-7	NA	ASRKWGLSYEQY
TRBV19	TRBJ1-2	NA	ASSPRGTEHYGYT
TRBV6-5	TRBJ2-2	TRBD2	ASRTGGAGELF
TRBV11-2	TRBJ2-1	TRBD2	ASSPGRASGDNEQF
TRBV13	TRBJ1-2	TRBD1	ASSSGTDYGYT
TRBV5-4	TRBJ2-5	NA	ATNRGYQETQY
TRBV30	TRBJ2-2	NA	AWSVPREDTGELF
TRBV6-5	TRBJ1-5	TRBD1	ASSYSFGDSHQPQH
TRBV7-9	TRBJ2-3	TRBD2	ASSLQGLAAIGDTQY
TRBV5-5	TRBJ2-5	TRBD2	ASSKAGLLETQY
TRBV28	TRBJ1-2	NA	ASSFGDNYGYT
TRBV6-6	TRBJ1-4	TRBD1	ASSYSKRDRAEKLF
TRBV5-1	TRBJ2-5	TRBD1	ASSSQGAREETQY
TRBV19	TRBJ1-1	NA	ASGAQVNMNTEAF
TRBV6-4	TRBJ2-1	NA	ASSGEAGSYNEQF
TRBV15	TRBJ2-3	TRBD2	ATSRDRGAGATDTQY
TRBV5-4	TRBJ2-7	TRBD2	ASSFDSGRGEQY
TRBV2	TRBJ1-1	NA	ASSGPNTEAF
TRBV4-1	TRBJ1-2	TRBD1	ASSQDEWQGASYGYT
TRBV5-1	NA	NA	ASSLNAVYTYEQY
TRBV18	TRBJ1-2	NA	ASSPPGGTYGYT
TRBV27	TRBJ2-3	TRBD2	ASSPGLAGGLTDTQY
TRBV9	TRBJ2-2	NA	ASARSTGELF
TRBV7-9	TRBJ2-1	TRBD2	ASSQEGGRDEQF
TRBV6-5	TRBJ2-2	NA	ASSPTGMNTGELF
TRBV28	TRBJ1-6	TRBD1	ASSSGQGNSPLH
TRBV5-5	TRBJ2-1	TRBD2	ASSLSGGSYNEQF
TRBV5-1	TRBJ2-1	NA	ASGPGLINNEQF
TRBV27	TRBJ2-1	NA	ASSFIPQDEQF
TRBV2	TRBJ1-5	TRBD1	ASSLDRVNQPQH
TRBV20-1	TRBJ1-1	NA	SAPVGGLAF
TRBV19	TRBJ2-3	TRBD2	ASSPGSASGRHTDTQY
TRBV7-9	TRBJ1-2	TRBD1	SSSLPKTPHGTGNGYT
TRBV2	TRBJ1-5	NA	ASSEARKTGGQPQH
TRBV27	TRBJ2-1	NA	ASSLASSYNEQF
TRBV9	TRBJ2-6	TRBD1	ASSAMDRAGANVLT
TRBV7-9	TRBJ2-5	TRBD2	ATPAGTSGRETQY
TRBV4-1	TRBJ1-1	TRBD1	ASWGQGRTEAF
TRBV9	TRBJ1-1	NA	ASTNEGNTEAF
TRBV7-9	TRBJ2-7	TRBD1	ASSSTGNYEQY
TRBV18	TRBJ1-5	NA	ASSPKWEQPQH
TRBV4-3	TRBJ2-3	NA	ASSQDRAGWADTQY
TRBV30	TRBJ1-6	TRBD1	AWRGTAVPLH
TRBV7-9	TRBJ1-4	NA	ASRSGGTNEKLF
TRBV28	TRBJ2-2	NA	ASSLLLGELF